Listed below are T cell receptor beta chains from one sample, sequenced in a study of post-analysis software for immune sequencing data. One entry per CDR3 protein results from TCRdb running MiXCR on the PCR reads. The data show approximately 350,000 distinct CDR3 sequences, less than 40% seen once. Sequencing was done on a sample of blood. These receptors were collected from a girl between 5 and 17 years old with multiple sclerosis. The CDR3 runs from the conserved cysteine through the conserved F or W. D genes are given only for firm matches. Not every row has a clone size; where given, it reads once, few, many or a size class.

TRBJ2-3 TRBV27 - 12 - TGTGCCAGCAGTGCCCACACAGATACGCAGTATTTT CASSAHTDTQYF
TRBJ2-1 TRBV20-1 TRBD2 15 - TGCAGTGCTAGAGATCGGCTAGCGGGGGGGAATGAGCAGTTCTTC CSARDRLAGGNEQFF
TRBJ1-2 TRBV29-1 - 14 - TGCAGCGTTGAAGGGGGGCTACCCCTCTATGGCTACACCTTC CSVEGGLPLYGYTF
TRBJ1-1 TRBV29-1 - 11 - TGCAGCGCCAAAGAGGATATTGAAGCTTACTTT CSAKEDIEAYF
TRBJ2-5 TRBV12-3/TRBV12-4 - 13 once TGTGCCAGCAGGTTCGGGCGGTTCGGGTGGGAGTACTTC CASRFGRFGWEYF
TRBJ2-7 TRBV3-1 - 14 few TGTGCCAGCAGCCAATCGGGGTTCCCGTGCGAGCAGTACTTC CASSQSGFPCEQYF
TRBJ1-2 TRBV6-5 - 13 few TGTGCCAGCAGTCGCCCAGGGGACTATGGCTACACCTTC CASSRPGDYGYTF
TRBJ1-2 TRBV7-8 - 13 few TGTGCCAGCAGCCCAGGCCGAAGCGGTGGCTACACCTTC CASSPGRSGGYTF
TRBJ2-4 TRBV15 - 17 - TGTGCCACCAGCAGAGAGATCGGACTTCTGGGCAAAAACATTCAGTACTTC CATSREIGLLGKNIQYF
TRBJ2-7 TRBV7-7 - 14 many - CASSFGPGGYEQYF
TRBJ2-1 TRBV10-3 - 15 few TGTGCCATCAGTGGGACCTCAAAACCGGGGGATGAGCAGTTCTTC CAISGTSKPGDEQFF
TRBJ1-2 TRBV7-9 - 14 - TGTGCCAGCAGCTTAGTAGGATCGACCTATGGCTACACCTTC CASSLVGSTYGYTF
TRBJ2-5 TRBV6-9 - 9 - TGTGCCAGGAAGGGGACCCAGTACTTC CARKGTQYF
TRBJ2-5 TRBV7-6 TRBD1 15 once TGTGCCAGCAGCCCGCGGACAGGGCCATCGGGGACCCAGTACTTC CASSPRTGPSGTQYF
TRBJ2-1 TRBV20-1 - 16 - TGCAGTGCTAGACATCCCCGACATGTCCTCAACAATGAGCAGTTCTTC CSARHPRHVLNNEQFF
TRBJ1-2 TRBV20-1 - 13 - TGCAGTGCTAGACCCCAGGGGAACTATGGCTACACCTTC CSARPQGNYGYTF
TRBJ2-5 TRBV5-1 TRBD2 18 - TGCGCCAGCAGCTTGGTTGGCGGGGGGCCAACCTCCCAAGAGACCCAGTACTTC CASSLVGGGPTSQETQYF
TRBJ1-1 TRBV20-1 - 14 - TGCAGTGCTAGGAAACCGGGGGGGAACACTGAAGCTTTCTTT CSARKPGGNTEAFF
TRBJ2-1 TRBV3-1 - 18 - TGTGCCAGCAGCCAAGATCTTGGGGCTAGCTCGGTCGCGAATGAGCAGTTCTTC CASSQDLGASSVANEQFF
TRBJ2-3 TRBV6-6 - 14 - TGTGCCAGCACCGACAGCAGGACCACAGATACGCAGTATTTT CASTDSRTTDTQYF
TRBJ2-1 TRBV24-1 - 12 few TGTGCCACCTCGACACAGGACAATGAGCAGTTCTTC CATSTQDNEQFF
TRBJ2-1 TRBV9 - 12 few TGTGCCAGCAGCACCCGTAACAATGAGCAGTTCTTC CASSTRNNEQFF
TRBJ2-3 TRBV4-3 - 17 - TGCGCCAGCAGCCAAGATGCCTCGGAGCGGTACACAGATACGCAGTATTTT CASSQDASERYTDTQYF
TRBJ1-1 TRBV29-1 - 11 - TGCAGCGTTGAAACGCTAACTGAAGCTTTCTTT CSVETLTEAFF
TRBJ2-1 TRBV12-3/TRBV12-4 - 16 few TGTGCCAGCAGTTCCCCGTCAGGGTTGGGCTACAATGAGCAGTTCTTC CASSSPSGLGYNEQFF
TRBJ2-7 TRBV6-5 - 15 - TGTGCCAGCAGTTACGTGAGGGGAACGGGCTACGAGCAGTACTTC CASSYVRGTGYEQYF
TRBJ2-5 TRBV4-1 TRBD2 15 - TGCGCCAGCAGCCAGGAGCGGGAGCTCCAAGAGACCCAGTACTTC CASSQERELQETQYF
TRBJ1-1 TRBV12-3/TRBV12-4 - 12 - TGTGCCAGCAGTCAGCCGGGGGGCAAAGCTTTCTTT CASSQPGGKAFF
TRBJ2-5 TRBV21-1 - 15 - TGTGCCAGCAGCAAAGAAAGGACAGGGGTTGAGACCCAGTACTTC CASSKERTGVETQYF
TRBJ2-7 TRBV2 - 14 - TGTGCCAGCAGTCAGCTAGCGTCTCTGAACGAGCAGTACTTC CASSQLASLNEQYF
TRBJ2-7 TRBV28 TRBD1 13 - TGTGCCAGCAATCACAACAGGGGTTACGAGCAGTACTTC CASNHNRGYEQYF
TRBJ1-1 TRBV25-1 TRBD1 15 - TGTGCCAGCAGTGAAGACAGGGGGCGGCCCACTGAAGCTTTCTTT CASSEDRGRPTEAFF
TRBJ2-7 TRBV11-2 - 13 - TGTGCCAGCAGCTTAGGTCCCCCCAACGAGCAGTACTTC CASSLGPPNEQYF
TRBJ1-4 TRBV5-1 - 14 once TGCGCCAGCAGCGCGGAGCTGGAGAATGAAAAACTGTTTTTT CASSAELENEKLFF
TRBJ1-2 TRBV4-2 - 14 - TGTGCCAGCAGCCAAGAGAGGACCTCATATGGCCACACCTTC CASSQERTSYGHTF
TRBJ1-5 TRBV4-1 - 16 - TGCGCCAGCAGCCAAGTGAGGGGCTTCTTTAATCAGCCCCAGCATTTT CASSQVRGFFNQPQHF
TRBJ2-1 TRBV27 - 14 - TGTGCCAGCAGTTTAATGACAGGAACAAATGAGCAGTTCTTC CASSLMTGTNEQFF
TRBJ2-7 TRBV7-2 - 12 - TGTGCCAGCAGCCGCCTTATGGGCGAGCAGTACTTC CASSRLMGEQYF
TRBJ1-2 TRBV6-1 - 14 few TGTGCCATGGCAGACAGGACCATCCGAGGTGGCTACACCTTC CAMADRTIRGGYTF
TRBJ2-1 TRBV20-1 - 10 - TGCGGTGCCGGCCCCAATGAGCAGTTCTTC CGAGPNEQFF
TRBJ2-1 TRBV12-3/TRBV12-4 - 15 few TGTGCCAGCAGTTTATCCGCACCCCCCTACAATGAGCAGTTCTTC CASSLSAPPYNEQFF
TRBJ2-7 TRBV20-1 - 13 - TGCAGTGCTAGAGGTGGGACGTTATACGAGCAGTACTTC CSARGGTLYEQYF
TRBJ2-7 TRBV5-1 - 14 - TGCGCCAGCAACAACGGGGGACTTGTGAACGAGCAGTACTTC CASNNGGLVNEQYF
TRBJ2-4 TRBV7-2 - 14 - TGTGCCAGCAGCCACCCACCGCCCAAAAACATTCAGTACTTC CASSHPPPKNIQYF
TRBJ2-1 TRBV28 - 15 - TGTGCCAGCACCCTGGGCGGCTTTTTTGTCAATGAGCAGTTCTTC CASTLGGFFVNEQFF
TRBJ1-2 TRBV15 - 14 - TGTGCCACCTCTGTCACAGGGATAAGGGATGGCTACACCTTC CATSVTGIRDGYTF
TRBJ1-6 TRBV3-1 - 12 - TGTGCCAGCAGCCAAGGGGATTCACCCCTCCACTTT CASSQGDSPLHF
TRBJ1-4 TRBV29-1 - 13 once TGCAGCGTTGGTAAAGGGCCTAATGAAGAACTGTTTTTT CSVGKGPNEELFF